This T cell receptor (beta chain) appears in the sequencing data of a study of T cell responses to AZD1222 COVID-19 vaccine. Per germline, CDR1 SNHLY and CDR2 FYNNEI. The CDR3 consists of 14 residues. The germline V and J ends were trimmed by 0 bases and 7 bases, with 13 bases remaining between them. Sequencing was performed with immunoSEQ multiplex PCR; in TCRdb, only in-frame clones are kept and a portion is missing. The repertoire holds about 50,000 clones, with around 80% as singletons. Sequenced material: peripheral blood, taken 28 days after the second AZD1222 dose. The chain recombines TRBV2 with TRBJ2-7; D ambiguous. The clonotype originates from an adult who received the AZD1222 COVID-19 vaccine. The DNA for the CDR3 is TGTGCCAGCAGTGAAGCGCTCAAACTTGGAGAGCAGTACTTC. Its protein is CASSEALKLGEQYF.